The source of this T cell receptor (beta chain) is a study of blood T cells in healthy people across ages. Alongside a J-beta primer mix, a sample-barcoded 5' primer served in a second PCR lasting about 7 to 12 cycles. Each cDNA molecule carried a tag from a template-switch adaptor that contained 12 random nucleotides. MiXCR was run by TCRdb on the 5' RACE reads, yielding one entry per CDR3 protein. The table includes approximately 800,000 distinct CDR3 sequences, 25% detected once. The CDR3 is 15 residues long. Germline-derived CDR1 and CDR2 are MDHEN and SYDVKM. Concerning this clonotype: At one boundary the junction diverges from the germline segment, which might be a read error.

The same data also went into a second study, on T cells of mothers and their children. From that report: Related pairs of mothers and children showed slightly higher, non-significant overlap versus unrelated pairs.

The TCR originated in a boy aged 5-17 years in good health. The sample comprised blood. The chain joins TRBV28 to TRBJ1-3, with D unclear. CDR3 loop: CASSPSQGTGSTIYF. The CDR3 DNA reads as TGTGCCAGCAGTCCTTCGCAAGGTACTGGAAGCACCATATATTTT.